This passage covers 15 T cell receptor beta chains from one sample sequenced in a study of T cell changes during pregnancy in multiple sclerosis. Clones were sequenced by immunoSEQ multiplex PCR, and TCRdb holds only the in-frame ones, with some missing. The sample gives under 130,000 clones, roughly 90% of which show up once; 3% to 3.5% is in the top ten. Source: peripheral blood, taken after pregnancy. These receptors were collected from a female donor with multiple sclerosis, enrolled in a pregnancy study.

J is TRBJ2-1 and V is TRBV5-5, with TRBD1 matching 7 bases. V was clipped by 5 bases and J by 0 bases; unmatched bases: 5. Germline CDR1 is SGHKS and CDR2 is YYEKEE (reference sequence). The CDR3 is 15 amino acids. As DNA, the CDR3 is TGTGCCAGCAGGACAGGGTCAAGCTCCTACAATGAGCAGTTCTTC. Its protein product is CASRTGSSSYNEQFF. The whole variable domain, remainder taken from reference TRBV5-5 and TRBJ2-1, is DAGVTQSPTHLIKTRGQQVTLRCSPISGHKSVSWYQQVLGQGPQFIFQYYEKEERGRGNFPDRFSARQFPNYSSELNVNALLLGDSALYLCASRTGSSSYNEQFFGPGTRLTVL.

This chain uses TRBV2 with TRBJ2-5, with TRBD2 matching over 7 bases. CDR1 SNHLY and CDR2 FYNNEI come from the germline V gene. CDR3 length equals 17 residues. Trimming at V came to 8 bases and at J to 2 bases, leaving 17 bases not matched to a gene. The CDR3 is CASEDGGIEDRQETQYF. The DNA of the CDR3 is TGTGCCAGCGAAGACGGGGGGATAGAGGACCGGCAAGAGACCCAGTACTTC. Full variable domain (missing parts from reference TRBV2 and TRBJ2-5): EPEVTQTPSHQVTQMGQEVILRCVPISNHLYFYWYRQILGQKVEFLVSFYNNEISEKSEIFDDQFSVERPDGSNFTLKIRSTKLEDSAMYFCASEDGGIEDRQETQYFGPGTRLLVL.

The chain uses TRBV6-5 and TRBJ2-7; perhaps TRBD1 as D (8 bases). CDR1 is MNHEY, CDR2 SVGAGI, per germline. V was shortened by 6 bases and J by 5 bases, with 20 bases between the two germline ends. The CDR3 runs 15 residues. The CDR3 DNA reads TGTGCCAGCAGGGACACAGGGGGGGTGTTAGACGAGCAGTACTTC. Amino acid sequence: CASRDTGGVLDEQYF.

This clone showed up just once. The rearrangement uses TRBV6-5 and TRBJ2-7; D is ambiguous. The CDR3 covers 13 residues. Trimming cost V 0 bases and J 6 bases, with 9 bases left between them. Per the germline V gene, CDR1 is MNHEY and CDR2 is SVGAGI. The CDR3 nucleotides read TGTGCCAGCAGTTACTCGAGAGGCATCGAGCAGTACTTC. Residues: CASSYSRGIEQYF.

This CDR3 is CASNQKGQNYGYTF. The CDR3 DNA is TGTGCCAGCAATCAAAAGGGACAAAACTATGGCTACACCTTC. The V gene is TRBV5-4, the J gene TRBJ1-2; D perhaps matches TRBD1 (6 bases). This CDR3 is 14 amino acids long. The V gene's germline CDR1 is SGHNT and CDR2 YYREEE (reference sequence). The V and J ends lost 6 bases and 2 bases respectively, with 14 bases between them.

V usage is TRBV7-3 and J usage is TRBJ1-6; a possible D gene is TRBD1 (6 bases). The CDR3 sequence is 16 residues long. Trimming shortened V by 1 base and J by 7 bases, and 14 bases separated the two germline ends. The germline V gene has CDR1 SGHTA and CDR2 FQGTGA. The CDR3 spells CASSLNPRTVNSPLHF. Written as DNA, the CDR3 is TGTGCCAGCAGCTTAAATCCCCGGACAGTAAATTCACCCCTCCACTTT.

This clone turned up a few times. The chain uses TRBV6-4 and TRBJ2-2; D is perhaps TRBD2 (6 bases). The CDR3 totals 15 residues. The V gene's germline CDR1 is MRHNA and CDR2 SNTAGT. V lost 8 bases to trimming and J lost 2 bases, with 15 bases between them. The CDR3 region has the DNA TGTGCCAGCGGGGGAGGTACAGCTAACACCGGGGAGCTGTTTTTT. The encoded protein is CASGGGTANTGELFF.

The V call is TRBV2, the J call TRBJ2-7; D may be TRBD1 (5 bases). In germline, CDR1 is SNHLY, CDR2 FYNNEI. V lost 5 bases and J 6 bases, leaving 11 bases between the germline ends. The CDR3 spans 12 residues. The DNA of the CDR3 is TGTGCCAGCAGTCGGACATCTCTCGAGCAGTACTTC. This gives the protein CASSRTSLEQYF.

This chain connects TRBV11-2 to TRBJ1-2, with D possibly matching TRBD1 (5 bases). The ends were cut back, 1 base at V and 13 bases at J, with 13 bases in the middle. CDR3 size: 12 residues. CDR1 is SGHAT, CDR2 FQNNGV, per germline. The CDR3 here is CASSLVGALSTF. The CDR3 DNA follows: TGTGCCAGCAGCTTAGTAGGGGCGCTTTCCACCTTC.

The chain combines TRBV7-9 with TRBJ1-4; D perhaps matches TRBD1 (5 bases). The CDR3 is made up of 14 amino acids. Germline loops: CDR1 SEHNR, CDR2 FQNEAQ (reference sequence). V lost 3 bases, J lost 8 bases, and 13 bases lay in between. The CDR3: CASSFQGGDEKLFF. The CDR3 nucleotides are TGTGCCAGCAGCTTTCAGGGAGGGGACGAAAAACTGTTTTTT.

The chain employs TRBV5-1 and TRBJ2-3; no clear D. The V gene's germline CDR1 is SGHRS and CDR2 YFSETQ. CDR3 size: 13 residues. Deletions cut 4 bases from V and 5 bases from J, with 11 bases between. In DNA, the CDR3 is TGCGCCAGCAGCACCACTACCGGAGATACGCAGTATTTT. This encodes CASSTTTGDTQYF.

V and J are TRBV5-4 and TRBJ1-1, with 12 nucleotides matching TRBD1. The CDR3 runs 15 residues. J gave up 5 bases and V 4 bases, and 6 bases lay outside the gene matches. The germline V gene encodes CDR1 SGHNT and CDR2 YYREEE (reference sequence). The CDR3 is CASSPGTGGVTEAFF. CDR3 nucleotide sequence: TGTGCCAGCAGCCCCGGGACAGGGGGCGTGACTGAAGCTTTCTTT.

The V gene is TRBV14, the J gene TRBJ2-7, with D unresolved. CDR3 length: 13 amino acids. Germline loops: CDR1 SGHDN, CDR2 FVKESK. V was shortened by 4 bases and J by 6 bases, with 13 bases between the two germline ends. CDR3 sequence reads: CASSPARFSEQYF. CDR3 bases: TGTGCCAGCAGCCCCGCGAGATTTTCCGAGCAGTACTTC.

The V call is TRBV6-5, the J call TRBJ1-4; weak D call: TRBD1 (5 bases). The CDR3 runs to 15 residues. Germline V CDR1 and CDR2: MNHEY, SVGAGI. Trimming left V 4 bases short and J 6 bases short, with 15 bases between. The CDR3 spells CASSSGRDFDEKLFF. The CDR3 bases are TGTGCCAGCAGTTCGGGCCGGGACTTTGATGAAAAACTGTTTTTT.

The rearrangement joins TRBV7-6 to TRBJ1-4; a possible D gene is TRBD1 (6 bases). Germline V gene lookup returns CDR1 SGHVS and CDR2 FNYEAQ. V shed 3 bases and J shed 7 bases, with 12 bases lying between them. CDR3 size: 14 residues. The CDR3: CASSFERGGEKLFF. In DNA form, the CDR3 reads TGTGCCAGCAGCTTCGAGAGAGGGGGTGAAAAACTGTTTTTT.